This passage covers 9 T cell receptor beta chains from one sample sequenced in a study of blood T cell repertoires in COVID-19. Profiling relied on immunoSEQ multiplex PCR, and the TCRdb table lists in-frame clones only, not all of them. The sample comprises 180,000 or so clones, around 85% of which are singletons, and about 8.2% rests with the top ten. The sequenced sample was peripheral blood. These receptors were collected from a man in his sixties with acute or convalescent COVID-19.

The rearrangement uses TRBV29-1 and TRBJ1-2; 7 bases line up with TRBD1. V shed 8 bases, J shed 3 bases, and the junction held 6 bases outside the gene matches. CDR1 SQVTM and CDR2 ANQGSEA come from the germline V gene. CDR3 size: 12 residues. The CDR3 coding sequence is TGCAGCTCGGGACAGCACTACTATGGCTACACCTTC. It codes for CSSGQHYYGYTF.

This clone appeared once. This chain uses TRBV7-6 with TRBJ2-2; 12 bases agree with TRBD2. There are 18 residues in the CDR3. Germline V gene sequence: CDR1 SGHVS, CDR2 FNYEAQ. After removal of 5 bases from V and 0 bases from J, the junction contained 7 bases not matched to a gene. The CDR3 coding sequence is TGTGCCAGCAGCCTACTAGCGGGAGGAGCCGCGAACACCGGGGAGCTGTTTTTT. Protein: CASSLLAGGAANTGELFF.

CDR3 residues: CASRLMGADNEQFF. CDR3 sequence (DNA): TGTGCCAGCAGGTTAATGGGGGCTGACAATGAGCAGTTCTTC. The chain joins TRBV3-1 (or the pseudogene TRBV3-2) to TRBJ2-1; possible D gene TRBD1, 6 bases. Per germline, CDR1 LGHDT and CDR2 YNNKEL (reference sequence). This CDR3 is built from 14 residues. Trimming shortened V by 6 bases and J by 5 bases, and 14 bases separated the two germline ends.

This clone came up a few times. The rearrangement links TRBV9 to TRBJ1-5, with D tentatively TRBD1 (6 bases). The length of the CDR3 is 15 residues. Germline CDR1 is SGDLS and CDR2 is YYNGEE. V was cut by 4 bases and J by 4 bases, with 15 bases left in between. The CDR3 spells CASSLTGSRNQPQHF. Written as DNA, the CDR3 is TGTGCCAGCAGCCTAACAGGGAGTCGGAATCAGCCCCAGCATTTT. The complete variable domain, with remaining parts taken from reference TRBV9 and TRBJ1-5, reads DSGVTQTPKHLITATGQRVTLRCSPRSGDLSVYWYQQSLDQGLQFLIQYYNGEERAKGNILERFSAQQFPDLHSELNLSSLELGDSALYFCASSLTGSRNQPQHFGDGTRLSIL.

This clone was recorded once. The V call is TRBV5-1, the J call TRBJ1-2, with D possibly being TRBD1 (5 bases). The CDR3 consists of 14 residues. V lost 4 bases, J lost 3 bases, and 13 bases lay in between. Germline lookup yields CDR1 SGHRS and CDR2 YFSETQ. The CDR3 coding sequence is TGCGCCAGCAGCCGCCTAGGACAAGACTATGGCTACACCTTC. Translating gives CASSRLGQDYGYTF.

This clone has only one observation. This chain links TRBV27 with TRBJ2-3; TRBD1 might be the D (5 bases). CDR1 and CDR2 (germline): MNHEY, SMNVEV (reference sequence). The V gene lost 9 bases and the J gene lost 4 bases, with 20 bases spanning the gap. The CDR3 totals 15 residues. DNA for the CDR3: TGTGCCAGTTCCTCGGGTTGGGGCGCGTCAGATACGCAGTATTTT. It specifies CASSSGWGASDTQYF.

The chain combines TRBV19 with TRBJ2-1; 9 bases agree with TRBD1. The length of the CDR3 is 14 residues. Per germline, CDR1 LNHDA and CDR2 SQIVND (reference sequence). The V and J ends lost 10 bases and 0 bases, in that order; junction bases with no gene match: 4. CDR3 amino acids: CATSTGGSYNEQFF. CDR3 sequence (DNA): TGTGCCACGTCGACAGGGGGCTCCTACAATGAGCAGTTCTTC.

CDR3 loop: CASSPGGYGYTF. The CDR3 region has the DNA TGTGCCAGCAGCCCGGGTGGCTATGGCTACACCTTC. This chain uses TRBV3-1 (or the pseudogene TRBV3-2) with TRBJ1-2; D is unclear. Germline V CDR1 and CDR2: LGHDT, YNNKEL (reference sequence). V was trimmed by 4 bases and J by 4 bases, leaving 7 bases between them. This CDR3 contains 12 residues.

V is TRBV4-2 and J is TRBJ1-6; D is ambiguous. V was clipped by 4 bases and J by 0 bases, with 19 bases between them. This CDR3 has 19 residues. Germline CDR1 is LGHNA and CDR2 is YNFKEQ. CDR3 coding DNA: TGTGCCAGCAGCCGCGATGACCCTAGTTTTAGCTCCTATAATTCACCCCTCCACTTT. It specifies CASSRDDPSFSSYNSPLHF.